This T cell receptor beta chain was sequenced for a study of CD8+ T cells in alopecia areata (dated by TCRdb to between 2018 and 2020). Regarding the study in general: The treated patients took part in an open-label pilot trial in which moderate-to-severe alopecia areata was treated with oral tofacitinib at 5 to 10 mg twice daily. Tofacitinib was given for 6 to 18 months, followed by 6 months of follow-up off drug to assess delayed response and recurrence. In both human patients and the C3H/HeJ mouse model, the study applied high-throughput TCRbeta sequencing to look at T cell clonal expansion in alopecia areata. Human TCRbeta sequencing covered scalp tissue and sorted CD4+ and CD8+ peripheral blood T cells from patchy and totalis/universalis alopecia areata patients and healthy controls. Biopsies were taken from tofacitinib-treated patients at baseline and at 4 and 24 weeks of treatment, and a later scalp biopsy was taken in several of the tofacitinib-treated patients. Clonality in the scalp was compared among normal scalp (n=4), patchy alopecia areata scalp (n=8), and alopecia totalis/universalis scalp (n=8). RNA came from the PAXgene miRNA kit for fixed scalp, the miRNeasy kit for PBMCs, and the RNeasy kit for mouse skin. TCRbeta CDR3 regions were amplified by immunoSEQ multiplex PCR using 35 Vbeta forward and 13 Jbeta reverse primers. Here is what the overall study found, with its caveats: Unlike mouse skin, which is dominated by gammadelta T cells, normal human skin has resident alphabeta T cells that are also sequenced, and this complicates analysis of the scalp TCR repertoire. Lesional scalp, especially in alopecia totalis/universalis, showed higher clonality and more expanded CD8+ clones than normal scalp, suggesting antigenic drive. Shared TCR sequences between patients were less evident than in mice, which may be partly attributable to HLA diversity in the patient population.

Library method: the immunoSEQ multiplex PCR assay. For TCR sequencing, RNA was extracted from every sample and reverse transcribed into cDNA to serve as template. SuperScript III was used to make first-strand cDNA, primed with a 2:1 mix of oligo-dT and random hexamers. Amplification bias was assessed with a synthetic immune receptor repertoire, and residual bias was removed computationally. In the paper's pipeline: Raw reads were preprocessed for error removal, and CDR3 was defined according to IMGT conventions as running from the conserved cysteine to phenylalanine. Clonality was calculated as 1 minus Shannon entropy normalized by log2 of the number of productive unique TCRs. Whether each scalp clone was CD4 or CD8 was inferred by checking scalp TCRbeta sequences against the CD4 and CD8 repertoires from sorted blood. TCRdb holds this immuneACCESS table with in-frame rearrangements only. Some clones are missing; in checked studies, unresolved V genes explain under half, and the rest has no known cause. Clonal size and the V and J genes are those of that table, whereas D and trimming came from the DNA. Present in this sample are 100,000 to 150,000 clones, around two fifths of which were seen just once. The ten top clones hold 3.1% of the sample.

From alopecia areata patients, peripheral blood was collected along with lesional scalp punch biopsies. PBMCs were isolated by density centrifugation and stained for CD3, CD4 and CD8, after which CD4+ and CD8+ T cells were sorted on a FACSAria. To note about this clone: Its target antigen remains unknown. Per-nucleotide qualities are absent, and no much larger clonotype sits a single base away.

The clonotype originates from a human donor with alopecia areata. Sequencing input: CD4+ T cells sorted from blood.

The DNA reads as follows: TGCAGCGTTGAAGAGTCGGGGAACACTGAAGCTTTCTTT. Translated, this gives CSVEESGNTEAFF. The chain is made from TRBV29-1 and TRBJ1-1; there is no confident call for the D gene. The junction shows trimming of 0 bases on V and 1 base on J, plus 6 bases between the germline ends. The CDR3 measures 13 amino acids from cysteine to phenylalanine. The kept DNA is CDR3 alone, 39 bases in frame from the first base. In the germline V gene, CDR1 corresponds to SQVTM and CDR2 to ANQGSEA.